These 19 T cell receptor beta chains were all obtained from the same sample, sequenced in a study of beta chain features in type 1 diabetes (dated by TCRdb to between 2017 and 2018). Libraries were built with the immunoSEQ multiplex PCR assay. The entire amount of isolated RNA was reverse transcribed using the High Capacity cDNA Reverse Transcription Kit, so the sequenced TCRB transcripts were expressed ones. TCRdb retrieved this table from immuneACCESS and kept in-frame rearrangements only. Not all clones are present; in checked studies, unresolved V genes account for under half, and no reason is known for the remainder. This sample lists about 620,000 clones; around a sixth were detected once. The ten largest clonotypes hold about 0.093% of the sample. Sequenced sample: naive CD4+ T cells from blood. The cell subset or site label corresponds to: true naive CD4+ T cells. All receptors derive from a man aged 18 to 29 in good health.

This clone was seen more than once but under ten times. The rearrangement joins TRBV4-1 to TRBJ1-5; D gene ambiguous. This CDR3 is 15 amino acids long. Trimming cost V 1 base and J 2 bases, with 9 bases left between them. Germline V gene lookup returns CDR1 MGHRA and CDR2 YSYEKL. CDR3 amino acids: CASSQASVRNQPQHF. The CDR3 nucleotides read TGCGCCAGCAGCCAAGCGTCGGTCCGCAATCAGCCCCAGCATTTT.

This chain uses TRBV7-9 with TRBJ1-1; D possibly corresponds to TRBD1 (6 bases). The V and J ends lost 3 bases and 2 bases respectively, with 13 bases between them. Germline V CDR1 and CDR2: SEHNR, FQNEAQ (reference sequence). This CDR3 has 15 residues. The CDR3 region is CASSFSGQRNTEAFF. The CDR3 region has the DNA TGTGCCAGCAGCTTCTCCGGACAGAGAAACACTGAAGCTTTCTTT.

The chain employs TRBV5-1 and TRBJ2-3; either TRBD1 or TRBD2 may fit D (5 bases each). V gave up 3 bases and J gave up 0 bases, with 11 bases separating them. The CDR3 length is 15 residues. Germline lookup yields CDR1 SGHRS and CDR2 YFSETQ. CDR3 loop: CASSSFRGSTDTQYF. CDR3 DNA: TGCGCCAGCAGCTCCTTCCGGGGCAGCACAGATACGCAGTATTTT.

Remarks on this clone: Other nucleotide sequences in the sample specify the same CDR3. The chain is built from TRBV4-2 and TRBJ1-2; tentative D call: TRBD1 (6 bases). In germline, CDR1 is LGHNA, CDR2 YNFKEQ. Trimming took off 0 bases at V and 4 bases at J, with 6 bases between the two ends. The CDR3 contains 13 residues. CDR3 sequence reads: CASSQDRGYGYTF. CDR3 coding DNA: TGTGCCAGCAGCCAAGACAGGGGCTATGGCTACACCTTC.

This clone came up a few times. Other DNA sequences in the same sample also yield this CDR3. This chain's CDR3 is CASSYPGQGYEQYF. The CDR3 DNA reads TGTGCCAGCAGTTACCCGGGACAGGGCTACGAGCAGTACTTC. The genes are TRBV6-6 and TRBJ2-7; TRBD1 matches at 9 bases. The CDR3 is made up of 14 amino acids. Germline V lookup: CDR1 MNHNY, CDR2 SVGAGI (reference sequence). Germline trimming cut 2 bases from V and 3 bases from J; bases unmatched to any gene: 2.

The gene calls are TRBV7-9 and TRBJ1-1; D may be TRBD1 (5 bases). The CDR3 contains 15 residues. V lost 4 bases and J 0 bases, leaving 12 bases between the germline ends. CDR1 SEHNR and CDR2 FQNEAQ come from the germline V gene (reference sequence). As DNA, the CDR3 is TGTGCCAGCAGCTCTCAGGGAGGGCTGAACACTGAAGCTTTCTTT. As protein: CASSSQGGLNTEAFF.

The chain is built from TRBV6-1 and TRBJ2-7; TRBD1 matches at 8 bases. With V trimmed by 8 bases and J by 2 bases, 8 bases remained unmatched. Germline V gene sequence: CDR1 MNHNS, CDR2 SASEGT. This CDR3 spans 14 amino acids. The CDR3 DNA follows: TGTGCCAGCCAGACCGGGACAGGCACCTACGAGCAGTACTTC. This encodes CASQTGTGTYEQYF.

This clone was detected only a few times. Other DNA sequences in the same sample also yield this CDR3. The V gene is TRBV7-2, the J gene TRBJ2-7, with D hard to call. Per the germline V gene, CDR1 is SGHTA and CDR2 is FQGNSA. V shed 2 bases and J shed 1 base, with 6 bases lying between them. The CDR3 length is 13 residues. DNA for the CDR3: TGTGCCAGCAGCTTATCCGGATCCTACGAGCAGTACTTC. Translating it yields CASSLSGSYEQYF.

The chain uses TRBV7-3 and TRBJ2-3; 13 positions agree with TRBD2. The V and J ends lost 3 bases and 3 bases, in that order; junction bases with no gene match: 9. Germline-derived CDR1 and CDR2 are SGHTA and FQGTGA. The CDR3 runs 18 residues. Written as DNA, the CDR3 is TGTGCCAGCAGCTTCCAACCGGGACTAGCGGGGAGGACAGATACGCAGTATTTT. Encoded protein: CASSFQPGLAGRTDTQYF. Looking up the rest from reference TRBV7-3 and TRBJ2-3 gives the full variable domain: GAGVSQTPSNKVTEKGKYVELRCDPISGHTALYWYRQSLGQGPEFLIYFQGTGAADDSGLPNDRFFAVRPEGSVSTLKIQRTERGDSAVYLCASSFQPGLAGRTDTQYFGPGTRLTVL.

The chain carries TRBV11-2 and TRBJ2-5, with D perhaps TRBD1 or TRBD2 (5 bases each). The CDR3 is 13 residues long. Germline values: CDR1 SGHAT, CDR2 FQNNGV. Deletions cut 5 bases from V and 9 bases from J, with 16 bases between. This chain's CDR3 is CASSGGTRWAQYF. CDR3 DNA sequence: TGTGCCAGCAGCGGTGGGACCCGATGGGCCCAGTACTTC. Complete variable domain (other parts from reference TRBV11-2 and TRBJ2-5): EAGVAQSPRYKIIEKRQSVAFWCNPISGHATLYWYQQILGQGPKLLIQFQNNGVVDDSQLPKDRFSAERLKGVDSTLKIQPAKLEDSAVYLCASSGGTRWAQYFGPGTRLLVL.

Remarks on this clone: The germline gene is not matched at one end of the junction; a read error may be the cause. The chain has TRBV7-2 and TRBJ2-7; 9 positions agree with TRBD1. Germline assignment: CDR1 SGHTA and CDR2 FQGNSA. This CDR3 has 13 amino acids. CDR3 amino acids: CASSLRLGQGEDF. The CDR3 coding sequence is TGTGCCAGCAGCCTCAGGCTGGGACAGGGTGAGGACTTC.

V and J are TRBV4-1 and TRBJ2-1; 9 bases align to TRBD2. Unmatched junction bases numbered 7, after V lost 3 bases and J lost 1 base. The germline V gene has CDR1 MGHRA and CDR2 YSYEKL. CDR3 length: 17 residues. The CDR3 sequence: CASSHPAGGLSYNEQFF. The CDR3 DNA is TGCGCCAGCAGCCACCCAGCGGGGGGACTTTCCTACAATGAGCAGTTCTTC.

The chain links TRBV6-6 to TRBJ2-3; 9 bases are shared with TRBD2. Germline V gene data show CDR1 as MNHNY and CDR2 as SVGAGI (reference sequence). The CDR3 spans 14 residues. With 7 bases clipped from V and 0 bases from J, the junction kept 2 bases outside the gene matches. CDR3 sequence reads: CASKREESTDTQYF. DNA for the CDR3: TGTGCCAGCAAGCGGGAGGAGAGCACAGATACGCAGTATTTT.

This clone was counted only a few times. The V call is TRBV28, the J call TRBJ1-1; D is unresolved. Germline assignment: CDR1 MDHEN and CDR2 SYDVKM. The V end was cut by 2 bases, the J end by 6 bases, with 4 bases between. The CDR3 has 11 residues. The CDR3 protein is CASSLRAEAFF. CDR3 coding DNA: TGTGCCAGCAGTTTAAGGGCTGAAGCTTTCTTT.

This clone was seen more than once but under ten times. The chain uses TRBV5-1 and TRBJ2-1; 7 bases are a match to TRBD2. Trimming removed 3 bases from V and 15 bases from J; junction bases left unmatched: 21. The CDR3 contains 16 residues. CDR1 is SGHRS, CDR2 YFSETQ, per germline. As DNA, the CDR3 is TGCGCCAGCAGCTCGCTGCTTCGCGGGAGCCCGCAATACGCGTTCTTC. The encoded protein is CASSSLLRGSPQYAFF.

The chain joins TRBV4-2 to TRBJ2-5; TRBD2 might be the D (6 bases). Germline V lookup: CDR1 LGHNA, CDR2 YNFKEQ. V was clipped by 4 bases and J by 2 bases, with 8 bases between them. This CDR3 has 13 residues. In nucleotides, the CDR3 is TGTGCCAGCAGCCGCCGGGGGCAAGAGACCCAGTACTTC. Translated, it gives CASSRRGQETQYF.

This clone was counted only a few times. V and J are TRBV19 and TRBJ2-2, with a tentative D call TRBD2 (5 bases). The CDR3 is 13 amino acids. Trimming took off 7 bases at V and 3 bases at J, with 9 bases between the two ends. Per germline, CDR1 LNHDA and CDR2 SQIVND (reference sequence). The CDR3 loop is CASKVRDTGELFF. The CDR3 DNA is TGTGCCAGTAAGGTGCGGGACACCGGGGAGCTGTTTTTT.

This chain's CDR3 is CASSLDSGLAGATQYF. The CDR3 coding sequence is TGTGCCAGCAGTTTAGACAGTGGACTAGCGGGAGCTACGCAGTATTTT. V usage is TRBV28 and J usage is TRBJ2-3, with 13 bases identical to TRBD2. The CDR3 extends over 16 amino acids. J gave up 8 bases and V 2 bases, and 7 bases lay outside the gene matches. CDR1 is MDHEN, CDR2 SYDVKM, per germline.

The chain combines TRBV19 with TRBJ1-1; TRBD1 might be the D (6 bases). The germline V gene has CDR1 LNHDA and CDR2 SQIVND (reference sequence). V was cut by 5 bases and J by 0 bases, with 13 bases left in between. This CDR3 is 15 amino acids long. The CDR3 protein is CASSRTDTLNTEAFF. CDR3 in DNA: TGTGCCAGTAGTCGGACAGACACCCTGAACACTGAAGCTTTCTTT.